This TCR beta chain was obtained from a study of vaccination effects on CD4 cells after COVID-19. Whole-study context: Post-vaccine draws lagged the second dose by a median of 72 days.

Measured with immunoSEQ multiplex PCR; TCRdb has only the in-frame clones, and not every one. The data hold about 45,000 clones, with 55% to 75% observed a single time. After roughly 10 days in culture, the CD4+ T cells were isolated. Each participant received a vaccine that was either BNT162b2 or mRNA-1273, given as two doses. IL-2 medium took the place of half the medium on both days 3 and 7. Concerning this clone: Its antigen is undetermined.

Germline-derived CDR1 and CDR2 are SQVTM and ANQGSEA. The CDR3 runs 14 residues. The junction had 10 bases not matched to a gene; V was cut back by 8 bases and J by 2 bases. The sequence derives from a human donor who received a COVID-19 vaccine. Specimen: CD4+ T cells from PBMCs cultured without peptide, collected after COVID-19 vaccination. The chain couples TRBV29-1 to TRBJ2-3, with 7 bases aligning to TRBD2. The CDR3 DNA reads TGCAGCTCTCGCCCCCGGGGGGTCACAGATACGCAGTATTTT. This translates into CSSRPRGVTDTQYF.